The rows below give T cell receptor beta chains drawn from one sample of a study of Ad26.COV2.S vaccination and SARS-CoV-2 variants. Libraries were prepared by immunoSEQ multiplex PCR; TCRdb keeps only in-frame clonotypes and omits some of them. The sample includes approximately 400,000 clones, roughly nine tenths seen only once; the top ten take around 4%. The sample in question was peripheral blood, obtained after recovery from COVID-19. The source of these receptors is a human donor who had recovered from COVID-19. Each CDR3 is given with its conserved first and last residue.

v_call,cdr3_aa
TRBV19,CASSIGHLDSNQPQHF
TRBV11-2,CASSFLKTGALNYGYTF
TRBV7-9,CASSSHRGSHGYTF
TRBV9,CASSVDGFPSYEQYF
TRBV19,CASSIGQYYEQYF
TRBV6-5,CASSYGAGTEAFF
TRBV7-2,CASSSSAGGAGELFF
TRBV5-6,CASSLLDRSPNSPLHF
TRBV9,CASSVTSGPSPQYF
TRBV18,CASSPLPSSYEQYF
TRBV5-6,CASSLARGAGELFF
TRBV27,CASSSDSPSSYNSPLHF
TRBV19,CACSPRTGNQPQHF
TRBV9,CASRSSLQSNTEAFF
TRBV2,CASSEVGGVYTEQFF
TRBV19,CVPTNNTSVCEQYF
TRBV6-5,CASTPGGQNTGELFF
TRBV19,CASSIPAWKRGEAFF
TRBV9,CASSVGVGALSSYNEQFF
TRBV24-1,CATSDQDRGYGYTF
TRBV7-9,CASSEGTIFGYTF
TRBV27,CASSLFWGEKLFF
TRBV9,CASSGAVGSSYNEQFF
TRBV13,CASSSRGGVGELFF
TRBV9,CASSVRSPSYF
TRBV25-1,CASSGRGRNYGYTF
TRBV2,CASSNQRTANGYTF
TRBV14,CASSRTTPGQGLTDTQYF
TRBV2,CASSETGETQYF
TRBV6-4,CASSATANNSPLHF
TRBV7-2,CASSHRRANTGELFF
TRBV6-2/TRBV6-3,CASSYSGGNTEAFF
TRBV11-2,CASSSVVSGNTIYF
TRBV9,CASSETVGIGNTEAFF
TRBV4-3,CASSQDPQGSSYNSPLHF
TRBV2,CASSPGTGIEKLFF
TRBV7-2,CASRQGSGANVLTF
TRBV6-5,CASSSPLGRLPYEQYF
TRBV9,CASSVGGYEQFF
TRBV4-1,CASRQAGSANYGYTF
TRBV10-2,CASSESQGRIQPQHF
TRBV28,CASSLSIIGGRDSNQPQHF